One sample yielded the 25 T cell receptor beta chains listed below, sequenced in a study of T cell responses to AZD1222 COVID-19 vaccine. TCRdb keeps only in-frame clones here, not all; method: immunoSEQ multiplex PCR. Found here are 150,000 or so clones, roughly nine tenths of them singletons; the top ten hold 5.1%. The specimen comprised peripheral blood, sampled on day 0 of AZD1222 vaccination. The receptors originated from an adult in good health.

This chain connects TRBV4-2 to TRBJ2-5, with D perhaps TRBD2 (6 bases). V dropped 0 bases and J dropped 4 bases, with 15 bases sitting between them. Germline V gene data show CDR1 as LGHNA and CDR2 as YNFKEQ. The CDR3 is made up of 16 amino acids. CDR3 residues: CASSQDLGTGGETQYF. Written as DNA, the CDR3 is TGTGCCAGCAGCCAAGATCTTGGTACCGGGGGAGAGACCCAGTACTTC.

This CDR3 reads CASSLAVETQYF. The CDR3 DNA is TGTGCCAGCAGCTTGGCCGTGGAGACCCAGTACTTC. This chain uses TRBV5-5 with TRBJ2-5; D gene unclear. The V gene's germline CDR1 is SGHKS and CDR2 YYEKEE (reference sequence). This CDR3 is built from 12 residues. V lost 0 bases and J lost 5, with 5 bases in between. Supplemented by reference TRBV5-5 and TRBJ2-5, the full variable domain reads DAGVTQSPTHLIKTRGQQVTLRCSPISGHKSVSWYQQVLGQGPQFIFQYYEKEERGRGNFPDRFSARQFPNYSSELNVNALLLGDSALYLCASSLAVETQYFGPGTRLLVL.

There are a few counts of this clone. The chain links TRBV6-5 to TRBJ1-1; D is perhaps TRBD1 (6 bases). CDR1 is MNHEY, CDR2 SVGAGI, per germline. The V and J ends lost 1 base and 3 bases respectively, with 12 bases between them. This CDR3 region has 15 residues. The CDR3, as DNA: TGTGCCAGCAGTTACTTCGGGGGCGGGGACACTGAAGCTTTCTTT. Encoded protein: CASSYFGGGDTEAFF.

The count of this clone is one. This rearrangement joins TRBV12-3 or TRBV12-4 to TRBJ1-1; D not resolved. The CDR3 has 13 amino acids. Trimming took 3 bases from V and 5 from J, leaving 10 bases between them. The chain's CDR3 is CASSFDMGTEAFF. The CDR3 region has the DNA TGTGCCAGCAGTTTTGACATGGGGACTGAAGCTTTCTTT.

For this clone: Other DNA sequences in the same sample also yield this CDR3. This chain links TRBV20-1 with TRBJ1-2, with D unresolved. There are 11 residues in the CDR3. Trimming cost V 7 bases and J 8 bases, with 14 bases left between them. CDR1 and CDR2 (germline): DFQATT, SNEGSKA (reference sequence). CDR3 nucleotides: TGCAGTGAGCCCAGAGAAGGCGGCTACACCTTC. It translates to CSEPREGGYTF.

CDR3 nucleotides: TGTGCCAGCAGCCAGGGAGAACTGAACACCGGGGAGCTGTTTTTT. Its translation is CASSQGELNTGELFF. This chain uses TRBV7-3 with TRBJ2-2; D might be TRBD1 or TRBD2, each matching 5 bases. The CDR3 spans 15 residues. The germline V and J ends were trimmed by 5 bases and 1 base, with 11 bases remaining between them. Looked up from germline, CDR1 is SGHTA and CDR2 is FQGTGA.

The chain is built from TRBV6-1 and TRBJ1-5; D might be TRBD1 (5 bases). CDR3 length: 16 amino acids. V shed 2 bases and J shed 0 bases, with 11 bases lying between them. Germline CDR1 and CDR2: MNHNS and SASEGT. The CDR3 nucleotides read TGTGCCAGCAGTGAATTCCAGGGCTATAGCAATCAGCCCCAGCATTTT. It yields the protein CASSEFQGYSNQPQHF.

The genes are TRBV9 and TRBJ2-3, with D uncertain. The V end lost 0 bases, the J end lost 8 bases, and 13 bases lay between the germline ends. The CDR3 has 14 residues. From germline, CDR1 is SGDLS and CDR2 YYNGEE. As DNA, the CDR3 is TGTGCCAGCAGCGTAGGGACCTCTTCCCTTACGCAGTATTTT. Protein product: CASSVGTSSLTQYF.

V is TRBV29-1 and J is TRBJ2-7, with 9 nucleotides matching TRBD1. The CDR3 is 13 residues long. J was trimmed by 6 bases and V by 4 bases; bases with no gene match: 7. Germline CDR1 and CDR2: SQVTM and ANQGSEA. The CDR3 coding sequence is TGCAGCGTTGGAGGACAGGGGAATTCCGAGCAGTACTTC. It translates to CSVGGQGNSEQYF.

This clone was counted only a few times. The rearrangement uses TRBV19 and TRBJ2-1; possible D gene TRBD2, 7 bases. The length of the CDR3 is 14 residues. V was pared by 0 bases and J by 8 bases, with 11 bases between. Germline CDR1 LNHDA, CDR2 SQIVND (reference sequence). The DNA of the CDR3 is TGTGCCAGTAGTATAGAGGGGGGGCAGTATGAGCAGTTCTTC. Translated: CASSIEGGQYEQFF.

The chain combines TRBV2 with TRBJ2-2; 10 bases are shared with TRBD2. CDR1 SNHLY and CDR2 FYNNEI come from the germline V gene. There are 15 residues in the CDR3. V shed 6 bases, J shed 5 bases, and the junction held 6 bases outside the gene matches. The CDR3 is CASRSAGGRTGELFF. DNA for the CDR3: TGTGCCAGCAGGTCAGCGGGAGGGCGAACCGGGGAGCTGTTTTTT.

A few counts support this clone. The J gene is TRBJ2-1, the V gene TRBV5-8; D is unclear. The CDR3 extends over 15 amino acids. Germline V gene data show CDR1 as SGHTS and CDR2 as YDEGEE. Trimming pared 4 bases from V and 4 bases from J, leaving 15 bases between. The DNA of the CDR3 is TGTGCCAGCAGCGATAGGAGCCGCGGTTACAATGAGCAGTTCTTC. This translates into CASSDRSRGYNEQFF.

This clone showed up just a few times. The CDR3 DNA reads TGCGCCAGCAGTTCTGCCGCGACAGGGTCGGATGGCTACACCTTC. Encoded protein: CASSSAATGSDGYTF. The chain combines TRBV5-1 with TRBJ1-2; 7 nucleotides agree with TRBD1. The germline V gene has CDR1 SGHRS and CDR2 YFSETQ. The CDR3 runs to 15 residues. The trim removed 5 bases at V and 6 bases at J, leaving 13 bases unmatched.

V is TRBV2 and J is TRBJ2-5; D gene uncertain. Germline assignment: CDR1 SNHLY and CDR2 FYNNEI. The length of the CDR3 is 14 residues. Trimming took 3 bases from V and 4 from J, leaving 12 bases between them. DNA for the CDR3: TGTGCCAGCAGTGAGCTAGGTTTCGGAGAGACCCAGTACTTC. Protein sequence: CASSELGFGETQYF.

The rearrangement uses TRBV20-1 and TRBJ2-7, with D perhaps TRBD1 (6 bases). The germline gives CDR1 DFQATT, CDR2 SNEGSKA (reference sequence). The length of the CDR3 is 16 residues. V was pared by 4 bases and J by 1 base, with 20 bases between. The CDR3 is CSATEPRTVGSYEQYF. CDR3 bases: TGCAGTGCTACTGAACCAAGGACAGTCGGGTCCTACGAGCAGTACTTC.

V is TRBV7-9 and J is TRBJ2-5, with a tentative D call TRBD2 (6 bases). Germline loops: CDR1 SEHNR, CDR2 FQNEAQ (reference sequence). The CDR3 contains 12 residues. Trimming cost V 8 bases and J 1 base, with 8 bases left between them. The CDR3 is CASGEVQETQYF. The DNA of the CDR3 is TGTGCCAGCGGGGAGGTCCAAGAGACCCAGTACTTC. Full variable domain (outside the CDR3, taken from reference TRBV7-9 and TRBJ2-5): DTGVSQNPRHKITKRGQNVTFRCDPISEHNRLYWYRQTLGQGPEFLTYFQNEAQLEKSRLLSDRFSAERPKGSFSTLEIQRTEQGDSAMYLCASGEVQETQYFGPGTRLLVL.

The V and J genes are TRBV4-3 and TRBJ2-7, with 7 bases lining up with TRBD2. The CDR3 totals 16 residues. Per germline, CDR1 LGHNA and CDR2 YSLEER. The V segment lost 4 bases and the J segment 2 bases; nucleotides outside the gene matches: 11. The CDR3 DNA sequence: TGCGCCAGCAGCCGGATGCGGGGGACGGTGCCCTACGAGCAGTACTTC. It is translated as CASSRMRGTVPYEQYF.

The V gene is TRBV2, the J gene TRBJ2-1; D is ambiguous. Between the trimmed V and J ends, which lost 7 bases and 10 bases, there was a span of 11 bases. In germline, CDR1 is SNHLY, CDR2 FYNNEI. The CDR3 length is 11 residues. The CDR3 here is CASTPFGEQFF. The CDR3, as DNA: TGTGCCAGCACACCCTTTGGGGAGCAGTTCTTC. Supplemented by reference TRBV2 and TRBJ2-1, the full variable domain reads EPEVTQTPSHQVTQMGQEVILRCVPISNHLYFYWYRQILGQKVEFLVSFYNNEISEKSEIFDDQFSVERPDGSNFTLKIRSTKLEDSAMYFCASTPFGEQFFGPGTRLTVL.

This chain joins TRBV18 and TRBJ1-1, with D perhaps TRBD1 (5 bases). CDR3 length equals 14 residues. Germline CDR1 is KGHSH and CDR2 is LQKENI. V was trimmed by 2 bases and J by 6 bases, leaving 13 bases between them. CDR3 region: CASSPSGGMAEAFF. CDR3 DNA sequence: TGTGCCAGCTCACCATCTGGGGGAATGGCTGAAGCTTTCTTT.

The CDR3 loop reads CASSSQHATGELFF. Written as DNA, the CDR3 is TGTGCCAGCAGCTCCCAACATGCGACCGGGGAGCTGTTTTTT. V and J are TRBV14 and TRBJ2-2; D ambiguous. Looked up from germline, CDR1 is SGHDN and CDR2 is FVKESK. The CDR3 length is 14 residues. The V end was cut by 5 bases, the J end by 5 bases, with 12 bases between.

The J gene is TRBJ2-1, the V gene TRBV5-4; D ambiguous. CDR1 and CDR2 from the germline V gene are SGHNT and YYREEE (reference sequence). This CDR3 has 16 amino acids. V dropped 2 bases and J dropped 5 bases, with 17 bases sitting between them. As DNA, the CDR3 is TGTGCCAGCAGCTTACCTCAGCGCGTGATCGACAATGAGCAGTTCTTC. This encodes CASSLPQRVIDNEQFF. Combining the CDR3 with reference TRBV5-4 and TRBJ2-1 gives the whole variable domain ETGVTQSPTHLIKTRGQQVTLRCSSQSGHNTVSWYQQALGQGPQFIFQYYREEENGRGNFPPRFSGLQFPNYSSELNVNALELDDSALYLCASSLPQRVIDNEQFFGPGTRLTVL.

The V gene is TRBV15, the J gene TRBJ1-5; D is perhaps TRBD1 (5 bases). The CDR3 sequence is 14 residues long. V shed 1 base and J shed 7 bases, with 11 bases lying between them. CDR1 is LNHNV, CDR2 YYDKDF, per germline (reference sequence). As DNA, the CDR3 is TGTGCCACCAGCAGAGGGGGCATCCGACAGCCCCAGCATTTT. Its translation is CATSRGGIRQPQHF.

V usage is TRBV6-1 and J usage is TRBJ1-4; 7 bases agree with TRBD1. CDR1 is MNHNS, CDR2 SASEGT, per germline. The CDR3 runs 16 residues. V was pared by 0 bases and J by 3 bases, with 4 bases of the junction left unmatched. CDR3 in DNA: TGTGCCAGCAGTGAAGCGCTTGGGACAGCTAATGAAAAACTGTTTTTT. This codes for CASSEALGTANEKLFF.

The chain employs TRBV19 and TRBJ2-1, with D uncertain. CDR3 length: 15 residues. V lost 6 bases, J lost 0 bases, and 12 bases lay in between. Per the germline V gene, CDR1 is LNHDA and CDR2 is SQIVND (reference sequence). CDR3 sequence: CASRTTVSSYNEQFF. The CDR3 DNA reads TGTGCCAGTAGGACGACCGTAAGCTCCTACAATGAGCAGTTCTTC.

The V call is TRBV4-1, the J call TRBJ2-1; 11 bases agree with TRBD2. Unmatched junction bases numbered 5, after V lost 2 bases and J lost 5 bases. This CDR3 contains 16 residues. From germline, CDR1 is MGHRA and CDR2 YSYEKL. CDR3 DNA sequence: TGCGCCAGCAGCCAAAGAGTGACTAGCGGGAACAATGAGCAGTTCTTC. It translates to CASSQRVTSGNNEQFF.